Shown below are 30 T cell receptor beta chains from a single sample sequenced in a study of identical twins. From the 5' RACE reads, TCRdb called clonotypes with MiXCR, one entry per CDR3 protein. The sample includes about 810,000 distinct CDR3 sequences, roughly 12% seen only once; the top ten take around 1.6%. This sample also appeared in a second study, on yellow fever vaccine responses in identical twins.

The sample taken for sequencing was PBMCs. These receptors were obtained from a woman younger than 35 in good health.

This rearrangement joins TRBV28 to TRBJ2-1; 10 bases are a match to TRBD2. The ends lost 5 bases at V and 2 bases at J; junction bases unmatched: 6. Germline V gene data show CDR1 as MDHEN and CDR2 as SYDVKM. This CDR3 spans 16 amino acids. The CDR3 reads CASSPYGLAAYNEQFF. As DNA, the CDR3 is TGTGCCAGCAGTCCCTATGGACTAGCGGCCTACAATGAGCAGTTCTTC.

V and J are TRBV19 and TRBJ2-3; 7 bases fit TRBD1. This CDR3 region has 14 residues. Germline V lookup: CDR1 LNHDA, CDR2 SQIVND (reference sequence). J lost 3 bases, V lost 9 bases, and 9 bases had no gene match. CDR3 sequence reads: CASREGQITDTQYF. CDR3 sequence (DNA): TGTGCCAGCCGCGAGGGACAGATAACAGATACGCAGTATTTT.

This clonotype has only a few counts. This sequence joins TRBV12-3 or TRBV12-4 and TRBJ2-7, with TRBD2 identical over 8 bases. This CDR3 is 15 amino acids long. Trimming removed 6 bases from V and 6 bases from J; junction bases left unmatched: 13. Written as DNA, the CDR3 is TGTGCCAGCAGCGACCCGGGACTAGGATTGTGCGAGCAGTACTTC. It is translated as CASSDPGLGLCEQYF.

In this sample, this clonotype turned up many times. V and J are TRBV12-3 or TRBV12-4 and TRBJ2-7; 7 bases map to TRBD1. This CDR3 has 15 residues. V was clipped by 4 bases and J by 4 bases; unmatched bases: 10. The CDR3 bases are TGTGCCAGCAGTTCCGAAGACAGGGTGATTTACGAGCAGTACTTC. This encodes CASSSEDRVIYEQYF.

This clonotype was detected a few times. This chain joins TRBV7-9 and TRBJ2-7; D is unclear. The germline CDR1 and CDR2 sequences are SEHNR and FQNEAQ (reference sequence). The ends were cut back, 2 bases at V and 3 bases at J, with 8 bases in the middle. This CDR3 spans 13 amino acids. CDR3 DNA sequence: TGTGCCAGCAGCTTATCGGCCAGCTACGAGCAGTACGTC. Its protein product is CASSLSASYEQYV.

This clonotype appeared a few times. The gene calls are TRBV5-1 and TRBJ1-1; TRBD1 aligns across 7 bases. This CDR3 contains 16 residues. The trim removed 0 bases at V and 1 base at J, leaving 6 bases unmatched. In germline, CDR1 is SGHRS, CDR2 YFSETQ. Here the CDR3 DNA reads TGCGCCAGCAGCTTGGGCGGGACAGTGACGAACACTGAAGCTTTCTTT. Translated: CASSLGGTVTNTEAFF.

This clonotype was found a few times. This sequence joins TRBV5-1 and TRBJ2-2; the D is unclear. V shed 5 bases and J shed 7 bases, with 9 bases lying between them. This CDR3 is built from 12 residues. Germline assignment: CDR1 SGHRS and CDR2 YFSETQ. The CDR3 region has the DNA TGCGCCAGCAGTAGTAGCTTCGGGGAGCTGTTTTTT. This translates into CASSSSFGELFF.

This clonotype appeared many times. The V call is TRBV5-1, the J call TRBJ2-2; D is unresolved. Trimming pared 1 base from V and 7 bases from J, leaving 2 bases between. This CDR3 comprises 11 residues. CDR1 SGHRS and CDR2 YFSETQ come from the germline V gene. The CDR3 sequence: CASSLNGELFF. The CDR3, as DNA: TGCGCCAGCAGCTTGAACGGGGAGCTGTTTTTT.

The chain uses TRBV24-1 and TRBJ2-1; TRBD2 agrees at 8 bases. Germline assignment: CDR1 KGHDR and CDR2 SFDVKD. V shed 0 bases and J 5 bases; nucleotides not matched to a gene: 11. This CDR3 contains 18 residues. The CDR3 sequence is CATSDLGREEGVDNEQFF. In nucleotides, the CDR3 is TGTGCCACCAGTGATTTGGGGCGGGAGGAGGGGGTCGACAATGAGCAGTTCTTC.

This clonotype was found a few times. The chain links TRBV2 to TRBJ2-3, with TRBD2 as a possible D gene (6 bases). CDR3 length: 13 amino acids. Trimming shortened V by 7 bases and J by 2 bases, and 10 bases separated the two germline ends. Germline V CDR1 and CDR2: SNHLY, FYNNEI. The DNA of the CDR3 is TGTGCCAGCAACCAACTAGCCACAGATACGCAGTATTTT. This gives the protein CASNQLATDTQYF. The full variable domain, in which reference TRBV2 and TRBJ2-3 provide the parts outside the CDR3, is EPEVTQTPSHQVTQMGQEVILRCVPISNHLYFYWYRQILGQKVEFLVSFYNNEISEKSEIFDDQFSVERPDGSNFTLKIRSTKLEDSAMYFCASNQLATDTQYFGPGTRLTVL.

The rearrangement links TRBV7-3 to TRBJ2-1; 11 bases match TRBD2. V was pared by 4 bases and J by 4 bases, with 9 bases of the junction left unmatched. Per the germline V gene, CDR1 is SGHTA and CDR2 is FQGTGA. The length of the CDR3 is 17 residues. The CDR3 sequence: CASSYRLAGPNYNEQFF. The CDR3 nucleotides read TGTGCCAGCAGCTACCGACTAGCGGGACCGAATTACAATGAGCAGTTCTTC.

V is TRBV4-1 and J is TRBJ2-3, with unresolved D. Germline V lookup: CDR1 MGHRA, CDR2 YSYEKL. The V end lost 0 bases, the J end lost 6 bases, and 7 bases lay between the germline ends. This CDR3 has 13 amino acids. The CDR3 bases are TGCGCCAGCAGCCAAGAAAATGGGGATACGCAGTATTTT. Its translation: CASSQENGDTQYF.

The V gene is TRBV7-9, the J gene TRBJ2-4; unclear D gene. V was clipped by 4 bases and J by 1 base, with 8 bases between them. The CDR3 length is 14 residues. CDR1 and CDR2 from the germline V gene are SEHNR and FQNEAQ (reference sequence). CDR3 DNA: TGTGCCAGCAGCTCATTACGGGCCAAAAACATTCAGTACTTC. Its translation is CASSSLRAKNIQYF.

This clonotype has more than one count but fewer than ten. The gene calls are TRBV11-2 and TRBJ2-7; D is tentatively TRBD1 or TRBD2 (9 bases each). The CDR3 consists of 15 residues. The V gene lost 5 bases and the J gene lost 6 bases, with 20 bases spanning the gap. Germline assignment: CDR1 SGHAT and CDR2 FQNNGV. For the CDR3, the DNA is TGTGCCAGCAGCCAGACAGGGGGACTAGCTTTCGAGCAGTACTTC. It yields the protein CASSQTGGLAFEQYF.

The genes are TRBV4-1 and TRBJ2-1, with D perhaps TRBD2 (6 bases). CDR1 is MGHRA, CDR2 YSYEKL, per germline. The CDR3 covers 19 residues. V gave up 4 bases and J gave up 3 bases, with 25 bases separating them. CDR3 DNA: TGCGCCAGCAGCCCTCAGATCGTCCCCGTGGCTAGCGACTACAATGAGCAGTTCTTC. Its translation is CASSPQIVPVASDYNEQFF.

The CDR3 nucleotides are TGCAGTGCAGAGCCTCCGTCCTACAATGAGCAGTTCTTC. Translation gives CSAEPPSYNEQFF. This chain joins TRBV20-1 and TRBJ2-1; unclear D gene. Trimming took off 6 bases at V and 1 base at J, with 10 bases between the two ends. This CDR3 contains 13 residues. Per germline, CDR1 DFQATT and CDR2 SNEGSKA (reference sequence).

The V and J genes are TRBV12-3 or TRBV12-4 and TRBJ2-7; no firm D call. CDR3 length: 16 residues. Trimming took off 1 base at V and 1 base at J, with 14 bases between the two ends. The DNA for the CDR3 is TGTGCCAGCAGTTTAGGTTGGGCAGTTGGTTCCTACGAGCAGTACTTC. Amino acid sequence: CASSLGWAVGSYEQYF.

This clonotype was recorded a few times. This chain connects TRBV7-9 to TRBJ1-1; a weak D match, TRBD1 (5 bases). The CDR3 has 13 residues. V lost 5 bases and J lost 4, with 11 bases in between. CDR1 SEHNR and CDR2 FQNEAQ come from the germline V gene (reference sequence). The CDR3 loop reads CASSPNTGTEAFF. The CDR3 coding sequence is TGTGCCAGCAGCCCGAACACAGGCACTGAAGCTTTCTTT.

This chain joins TRBV5-1 and TRBJ2-1; D call uncertain. CDR3 length: 14 amino acids. The germline V gene has CDR1 SGHRS and CDR2 YFSETQ. Trimming left V 7 bases short and J 0 bases short, with 11 bases between. Written as DNA, the CDR3 is TGCGCCAGCCAGTTCGAGGTCTCCTACAATGAGCAGTTCTTC. It specifies CASQFEVSYNEQFF.

This clonotype has a handful of counts. The chain is built from TRBV28 and TRBJ1-5, with D perhaps matching TRBD1 (6 bases). The V and J ends lost 2 bases and 6 bases respectively, with 11 bases between them. The V gene's germline CDR1 is MDHEN and CDR2 SYDVKM. The CDR3 loop spans 14 amino acids. The CDR3 bases are TGTGCCAGCAGTTTACCAGGGGTTGGTCAGCCCCAGCATTTT. Amino acid sequence: CASSLPGVGQPQHF.

This clonotype was observed a handful of times. The rearrangement joins TRBV11-2 to TRBJ2-7; 16 positions agree with TRBD2. The CDR3 totals 17 residues. Germline V gene lookup returns CDR1 SGHAT and CDR2 FQNNGV. V trimming: 5 bases; J trimming: 8 bases; junction bases outside the gene matches: 12. CDR3 bases: TGTGCCAGCAGCCCTCCGCAAGGGACTAGCGGGAGGGCCAAGCAGTACTTC. This gives the protein CASSPPQGTSGRAKQYF.

A few counts support this clonotype. The V gene is TRBV28, the J gene TRBJ1-5; D unclear. V was shortened by 3 bases and J by 4 bases, with 7 bases between the two germline ends. In germline, CDR1 is MDHEN, CDR2 SYDVKM. The length of the CDR3 is 13 residues. CDR3 region: CASSFSINQPQHF. CDR3 DNA: TGTGCCAGCAGTTTTAGCATTAATCAGCCCCAGCATTTT.

On this clonotype: A much larger clonotype is one base distant, so this may be a read error. The V call is TRBV12-3 or TRBV12-4, the J call TRBJ2-1; TRBD2 agrees at 7 bases. The CDR3 spans 17 residues. The ends lost 5 bases at V and 9 bases at J; junction bases unmatched: 19. The CDR3: CASSLLTCGRVKGEQFF. CDR3 in DNA: TGTGCCAGCAGTCTATTGACTTGCGGGAGAGTCAAGGGTGAGCAGTTCTTC.

The V call is TRBV28, the J call TRBJ2-7; 8 nucleotides align to TRBD2. In germline, CDR1 is MDHEN, CDR2 SYDVKM. The CDR3 extends over 20 amino acids. V shed 3 bases, J shed 3 bases, and the junction held 22 bases outside the gene matches. The CDR3 bases are TGTGCCAGCAGTTTCGGGGGTGGGCGGGAGGCCGCTCAAATCCTCTACGAGCAGTACTTC. Protein product: CASSFGGGREAAQILYEQYF.

The chain uses TRBV6-1 and TRBJ2-2; D may be TRBD1 (5 bases). Germline V CDR1 and CDR2: MNHNS, SASEGT. CDR3 length: 15 amino acids. V was shortened by 8 bases and J by 3 bases, with 16 bases between the two germline ends. This chain's CDR3 is CASRPREADTGELFF. The CDR3 DNA is TGTGCCAGCCGACCCAGGGAAGCAGACACCGGGGAGCTGTTTTTT.

This rearrangement joins TRBV2 to TRBJ1-6, with 7 bases identical to TRBD1. V dropped 6 bases and J dropped 6; count of bases not matched to a gene: 8. The CDR3 extends over 15 amino acids. Germline V CDR1 and CDR2: SNHLY, FYNNEI. The CDR3 loop reads CASSVTGQFNSPLHF. CDR3 in DNA: TGTGCCAGCAGCGTCACGGGACAGTTTAATTCACCCCTCCACTTT.

This clonotype was seen many times. The chain employs TRBV7-9 and TRBJ2-3; 9 bases are a match to TRBD1. Germline V CDR1 and CDR2: SEHNR, FQNEAQ (reference sequence). The CDR3 has 15 residues. J was trimmed by 3 bases and V by 5 bases; bases with no gene match: 6. The CDR3 nucleotides are TGTGCCAGCAGCCGGGGACAGGGCAATACAGATACGCAGTATTTT. Protein sequence: CASSRGQGNTDTQYF.

This clonotype appeared a few times. The chain is built from TRBV15 and TRBJ2-2; possibly TRBD1 for D (6 bases). Trimming left V 1 base short and J 3 bases short, with 9 bases between. The CDR3 spans 15 residues. CDR1 is LNHNV, CDR2 YYDKDF, per germline (reference sequence). The CDR3 sequence is CATSRANRDTGELFF. For the CDR3, the DNA is TGTGCCACCAGCAGAGCAAACAGGGACACCGGGGAGCTGTTTTTT.

This clonotype occurred many times. The chain employs TRBV2 and TRBJ2-7; D is unresolved. CDR3 length: 11 amino acids. Trimming cost V 4 bases and J 4 bases, with 5 bases left between them. CDR1 SNHLY and CDR2 FYNNEI come from the germline V gene. The CDR3: CASSGYYEQYF. In DNA, the CDR3 is TGTGCCAGCAGTGGATATTACGAGCAGTACTTC.

The chain is built from TRBV9 and TRBJ1-2; D uncertain. With 0 bases removed from V and 4 bases from J, the gap between germline ends came to 10 bases. CDR3 length: 14 residues. CDR1 is SGDLS, CDR2 YYNGEE, per germline. CDR3 sequence: CASSVGEGLYGYTF. The DNA of the CDR3 is TGTGCCAGCAGCGTAGGGGAGGGCCTCTATGGCTACACCTTC.